This passage covers 2 T cell receptor beta chains from one sample sequenced in a study of blood T cells in healthy people across ages (dated by TCRdb to the mid-2010s). Preparation of the library involved 5' RACE. Sequencing used an Illumina HiSeq 2500. A second roughly 7 to 12 cycle PCR used a sample-barcoded 5' primer and a J-beta primer mix. TCRdb applied fastp at Q25 and MiXCR to the public reads, then kept only in-frame beta chains. Rows with a matching CDR3 protein are joined into one entry that keeps the most common DNA and genes. Recorded for this sample are about 780,000 distinct CDR3 sequences; roughly 60% of them occurred a single time. Around 30% of the sample is in the top ten clones. The sequenced sample was blood. Receptors were obtained from a man aged 30-40 years in good health.

V is TRBV3-1 and J is TRBJ1-2; 9 nucleotides line up with TRBD1. V shed 0 bases, J shed 7 bases, and the junction held 6 bases outside the gene matches. This CDR3 contains 15 residues. Germline loops: CDR1 LGHDT, CDR2 YNNKEL (reference sequence). The CDR3: CASSQDGQGLGGYTF. The CDR3 region has the DNA TGTGCCAGCAGCCAAGACGGACAGGGGTTGGGTGGCTACACCTTC.

The V call is TRBV7-2, the J call TRBJ2-5, with a weak D call TRBD1 (5 bases). The tail of the sequence fits TRBJ2-7 better, so the J call may be wrong. Germline lookup yields CDR1 SGHTA and CDR2 FQGNSA. This CDR3 comprises 15 residues. The CDR3 coding sequence is TGTGCCAGCAGCTTAGCGCTTTCAGGGAACCACGAGCAGTACTTC. Amino acids: CASSLALSGNHEQYF.